This section outlines one T cell receptor beta chain sequence together with its context. Its antigen is not identified. This sample was included in a study of blood T cells in healthy people across ages. For the study at large: For every two T cells, template switching captured about one barcoded beta molecule.

It was with a sample-barcoded 5' primer and a J-beta primer mix that a second PCR of roughly 6 to 11 cycles was run. Each CDR3 protein gets one entry after TCRdb re-called the 5' RACE reads with MiXCR. The profile shows more than 700,000 distinct CDR3 sequences, about 53% of them singletons. Study outcomes and limitations: More naive CD4+ cells and higher diversity marked long-lived donors relative to aged donors. Older individuals had lower TCR beta diversity per million T cells (the decline was roughly linear).

Germline V gene lookup returns CDR1 SGHAT and CDR2 FQNNGV. The CDR3 spans 13 residues. The V gene lost 5 bases and the J gene lost 2 bases, with 10 bases spanning the gap. Sequences were obtained from blood. The chain links TRBV11-2 to TRBJ2-7; tentative D call: TRBD1 (7 bases). This sequence was found in a man older than 75 in good health. The CDR3 sequence: CASSQGGAYEQYF. The CDR3 DNA reads TGTGCCAGCAGCCAGGGGGGTGCCTACGAGCAGTACTTC.